These 4 T cell receptor beta chains came from one sample sequenced in a study of T cells expressing NK-cell markers. TCRdb reworked the 5' RACE reads into one entry per CDR3 protein, no DNA. The sample features hundreds of thousands of distinct CDR3 sequences, with roughly 5.5% in its top ten. The sample was blood T cells: a sorted CD56 or NKG2C T cell subset, CD4+ or CD8+ T cells, or bulk PBMC T cells (not recorded which). The source is a man aged 18-70 years in good health.

This chain uses TRBV25-1 with TRBJ2-3; the D gene TCRdb calls, TRBD1, cannot be checked with no DNA. Germline-derived CDR1 and CDR2 are MGHDK and SYGVNS. CDR3 length: 15 residues. The CDR3 spells CASSDAGGGADTQYF. The full variable domain, completed using reference TRBV25-1 and TRBJ2-3, is EADIYQTPRYLVIGTGKKITLECSQTMGHDKMYWYQQDPGMELHLIHYSYGVNSTEKGDLSSESTVSRIRTEHFPLTLESARPSHTSQYLCASSDAGGGADTQYFGPGTRLTVL.

V is TRBV28 and J is TRBJ1-1; TCRdb outputs TRBD1, but without DNA this stays unchecked. The CDR3 totals 19 residues. CDR1 and CDR2 from the germline V gene are MDHEN and SYDVKM. The CDR3 region is CASSLAGTGLGILNTEAFF.

CDR3 sequence: CATSRGQKYGTNYGYTF. The V and J genes are TRBV15 and TRBJ1-2; absent DNA, TCRdb's TRBD1 call cannot be checked. The CDR3 loop spans 17 amino acids. Germline V gene lookup returns CDR1 LNHNV and CDR2 YYDKDF (reference sequence).

The rearrangement uses TRBV20-1 and TRBJ1-1; TCRdb reports TRBD1, a call that lacks DNA to check it against. The CDR3 is 17 residues long. CDR1 is DFQATT, CDR2 SNEGSKA, per germline (reference sequence). CDR3 amino acids: CSARVPGQGAKRTEAFF.